This section outlines one TCR beta chain sequence together with its context. This entry comes from a study of blood T cells in healthy people across ages. Germline CDR1 is MNHEY and CDR2 is SMNVEV (reference sequence). V shed 7 bases, J shed 10 bases, and the junction held 11 bases outside the gene matches. This CDR3 is built from 14 residues. Sample-barcoded 5' priming and a J-beta primer mix drove a second PCR of about 6 to 11 cycles. Using its own MiXCR run on the 5' RACE reads, TCRdb lists one record per CDR3 protein. The sample lists 1.8 million or so distinct CDR3 sequences, about 39% occurring once.

This clonotype originated in a human donor in good health. This chain links TRBV27 with TRBJ1-5, with 9 bases that match TRBD1. Sequenced sample: blood. CDR3 DNA: TGTGCCAGCAAACAGGGGGCTGGAATCAACCCCCAGCATTTT. It codes for CASKQGAGINPQHF.